This section outlines one T cell receptor beta chain sequence together with its context. The sample is drawn from a study of blood T cell repertoires in COVID-19. The CDR3 totals 16 residues. V gave up 5 bases and J gave up 8 bases, with 22 bases separating them. Per the germline V gene, CDR1 is MNHEY and CDR2 is SMNVEV (reference sequence). This table comes from immunoSEQ multiplex PCR, and its TCRdb copy is limited to in-frame clones, with some not included. Of over 60,000 clones listed, almost 90% were seen once; the top ten hold about 5%. The receptor comes from a man aged 45-65 years with acute or convalescent COVID-19. The chain recombines TRBV27 with TRBJ2-1; maybe TRBD2 (5 bases). Material for sequencing was peripheral blood. CDR3 protein: CASSPQDIIGGHEQFF. The CDR3 DNA reads TGTGCCAGCAGTCCCCAAGACATAATCGGAGGCCATGAGCAGTTCTTC.